These 15 T cell receptor beta chains came from one sample sequenced in a study of blood T cells in healthy people across ages. Primed by a sample-barcoded 5' primer and a J-beta primer mix, a second PCR proceeded for about 6 to 11 cycles. TCRdb fed the 5' RACE reads into MiXCR, producing one record per CDR3 protein. The sample holds 1.5 million to 2 million distinct CDR3 sequences, about 30% seen once. Sequenced: blood. These TCRs come from a woman aged 25 to 45 in good health.

The chain recombines TRBV12-3 or TRBV12-4 with TRBJ2-7; D possibly corresponds to TRBD2 (6 bases). Trimming shortened V by 4 bases and J by 1 base, and 17 bases separated the two germline ends. The length of the CDR3 is 16 residues. As DNA, the CDR3 is TGTGCCAGCAGTTCTTCCGGACGGGGGATTTCCTACGAGCAGTACTTC. Translation: CASSSSGRGISYEQYF.

The chain recombines TRBV5-1 with TRBJ2-7, with 11 positions matching TRBD2. The ends lost 4 bases at V and 4 bases at J; junction bases unmatched: 13. Germline CDR1 is SGHRS and CDR2 is YFSETQ. The CDR3 runs to 17 residues. This chain's CDR3 is CASSAATTSGMSYEQYF. DNA of the CDR3: TGCGCCAGCAGCGCTGCCACGACTAGCGGGATGTCGTACGAGCAGTACTTC. The variable domain in full, with the rest retrieved from reference TRBV5-1 and TRBJ2-7, is KAGVTQTPRYLIKTRGQQVTLSCSPISGHRSVSWYQQTPGQGLQFLFEYFSETQRNKGNFPGRFSGRQFSNSRSEMNVSTLELGDSALYLCASSAATTSGMSYEQYFGPGTRLTVT.

The J gene is TRBJ2-1, the V gene TRBV20-1, with D perhaps given as TRBD1 or TRBD2 (7 bases each). This CDR3 is built from 15 residues. Germline lookup yields CDR1 DFQATT and CDR2 SNEGSKA (reference sequence). Trimming removed 5 bases from V and 3 bases from J, with 17 bases in between. CDR3 sequence reads: CSALQGGGGYNEQFF. The CDR3 bases are TGCAGTGCTCTCCAGGGGGGCGGGGGCTACAATGAGCAGTTCTTC.

This clonotype was counted between two and nine times. This sequence joins TRBV4-3 and TRBJ2-7; no reliable D call. CDR3 length equals 14 residues. Deletions cut 0 bases from V and 6 bases from J, with 12 bases between. The germline CDR1 and CDR2 sequences are LGHNA and YSLEER. CDR3 nucleotides: TGCGCCAGCAGCCAAGAAGGTTCAGGCAGCGAGCAGTACTTC. Translation gives CASSQEGSGSEQYF.

The chain is built from TRBV20-1 and TRBJ2-4; D perhaps matches TRBD2 (6 bases). The J call may be incorrect, as the DNA end agrees better with TRBJ2-7. The CDR3 runs to 14 residues. The germline V gene has CDR1 DFQATT and CDR2 SNEGSKA (reference sequence). The CDR3 here is CSATRNGRAYEQYF. The CDR3 DNA sequence: TGCAGTGCTACCCGGAACGGGAGAGCCTACGAGCAGTACTTC.

Turning to this clonotype: Relative to the germline gene, one junction end is altered; a read error may explain this. The chain combines TRBV29-1 with TRBJ2-3; 15 nucleotides line up with TRBD2. CDR3 length equals 16 residues. Germline V lookup: CDR1 SQVTM, CDR2 ANQGSEA. CDR3 sequence: CSVGLAGGPGTGTQYF. In nucleotides, the CDR3 is TGCAGCGTGGGACTAGCGGGGGGACCTGGCACAGGTACGCAGTATTTT.

The rearrangement joins TRBV29-1 to TRBJ1-2; 8 nucleotides line up with TRBD1. CDR3 length: 12 amino acids. Losses at the gene ends were 7 bases for V and 6 bases for J; bases not matched to a gene: 7. Germline CDR1 SQVTM, CDR2 ANQGSEA. CDR3 sequence (DNA): TGCAGCGGTCGGGACAGGACAAATGGCTACACCTTC. It is translated as CSGRDRTNGYTF.

This clonotype has only a few counts. The rearrangement links TRBV20-1 to TRBJ2-7, with 8 bases lining up with TRBD2. Germline loops: CDR1 DFQATT, CDR2 SNEGSKA (reference sequence). This CDR3 is built from 14 residues. Trimming at V came to 2 bases and at J to 4 bases, leaving 7 bases not matched to a gene. CDR3 in amino acids: CSARPGLERYEQYF. CDR3 bases: TGCAGTGCTAGACCGGGACTAGAACGATACGAGCAGTACTTC.

Only a few counts were recorded for this clonotype. The genes are TRBV7-2 and TRBJ2-1, with 7 bases identical to TRBD2. The CDR3 totals 17 residues. Trimming cost V 5 bases and J 0 bases; bases outside gene matches: 10. From germline, CDR1 is SGHTA and CDR2 FQGNSA. The chain's CDR3 is CASSLSHGGGSYNEQFF. CDR3 DNA sequence: TGTGCCAGCAGCCTCAGTCACGGCGGGGGCTCCTACAATGAGCAGTTCTTC.

This clonotype was seen a handful of times. The V and J genes are TRBV29-1 and TRBJ2-7; perhaps TRBD2 as D (5 bases). In germline, CDR1 is SQVTM, CDR2 ANQGSEA. The ends were cut back, 6 bases at V and 3 bases at J, with 21 bases in the middle. The CDR3 contains 15 residues. This chain's CDR3 is CSVTPLGEPDYEQYF. CDR3 bases: TGCAGCGTAACCCCTTTGGGAGAGCCAGACTACGAGCAGTACTTC.

This clonotype has only a few counts. The chain links TRBV7-2 to TRBJ2-1; TRBD2 agrees at 9 bases. The ends lost 1 base at V and 6 bases at J; junction bases unmatched: 7. The CDR3 sequence is 16 residues long. Germline values: CDR1 SGHTA, CDR2 FQGNSA. The CDR3 region is CASSLESSGGGNEQFF. The CDR3 DNA is TGTGCCAGCAGCTTAGAAAGTAGCGGGGGAGGCAATGAGCAGTTCTTC.

This clonotype came up a few times. V gene TRBV2 combines with J gene TRBJ2-1; D tentatively reads TRBD1 or TRBD2 (6 bases each). Trimming cost V 8 bases and J 9 bases, with 14 bases left between them. CDR3 length equals 12 residues. CDR1 is SNHLY, CDR2 FYNNEI, per germline. CDR3 loop: CASVSRGLEQFF. As DNA, the CDR3 is TGTGCCAGCGTGTCCAGGGGACTTGAGCAGTTCTTC.

J is TRBJ2-7 and V is TRBV20-1, with D unresolved. The ends were cut back, 6 bases at V and 2 bases at J, with 14 bases in the middle. Per germline, CDR1 DFQATT and CDR2 SNEGSKA (reference sequence). CDR3 size: 13 residues. In DNA, the CDR3 is TGCAGTGCCACCGCCGGCAGAACCTACGAGCAGTACTTC. Residues: CSATAGRTYEQYF.

This chain uses TRBV4-3 with TRBJ1-1, with unresolved D. The CDR3 covers 17 residues. Germline V gene sequence: CDR1 LGHNA, CDR2 YSLEER. Trimming removed 1 base at V and 3 bases at J, with 18 bases between. DNA of the CDR3: TGCGCCAGCAGCCAAGTACCGGGCGAGAGGTGGCACACTGAAGCTTTCTTT. This sequence encodes CASSQVPGERWHTEAFF.

This clonotype has just one count. The V call is TRBV4-1, the J call TRBJ2-5, with D possibly TRBD1 on 6 matching bases. Gene TRBJ2-1 matches the end of the DNA better, so the J call may be wrong. The CDR3 consists of 14 residues. Germline CDR1 MGHRA, CDR2 YSYEKL. CDR3 nucleotides: TGCGCCAGCAGCCTCACTGACAGGAAAGAGACCCAGTTCTTC. Translated, it gives CASSLTDRKETQFF.